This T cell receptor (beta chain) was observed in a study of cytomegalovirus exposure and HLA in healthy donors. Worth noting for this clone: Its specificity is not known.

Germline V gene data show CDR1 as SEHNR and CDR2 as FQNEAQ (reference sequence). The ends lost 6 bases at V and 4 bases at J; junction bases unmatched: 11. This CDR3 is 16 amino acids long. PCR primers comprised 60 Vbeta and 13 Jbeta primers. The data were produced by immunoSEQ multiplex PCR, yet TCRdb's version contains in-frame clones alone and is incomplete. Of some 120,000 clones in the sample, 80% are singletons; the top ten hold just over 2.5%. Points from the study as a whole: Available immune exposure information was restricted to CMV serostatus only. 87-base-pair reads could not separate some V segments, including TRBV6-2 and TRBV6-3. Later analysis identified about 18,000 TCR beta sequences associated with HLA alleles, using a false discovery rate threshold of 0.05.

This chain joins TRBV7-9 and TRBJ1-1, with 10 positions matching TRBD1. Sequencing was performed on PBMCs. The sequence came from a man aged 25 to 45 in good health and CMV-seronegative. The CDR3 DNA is TGTGCCAGCAGGCGAGGGACAGGGGAATTGAGCACTGAAGCTTTCTTT. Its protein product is CASRRGTGELSTEAFF.